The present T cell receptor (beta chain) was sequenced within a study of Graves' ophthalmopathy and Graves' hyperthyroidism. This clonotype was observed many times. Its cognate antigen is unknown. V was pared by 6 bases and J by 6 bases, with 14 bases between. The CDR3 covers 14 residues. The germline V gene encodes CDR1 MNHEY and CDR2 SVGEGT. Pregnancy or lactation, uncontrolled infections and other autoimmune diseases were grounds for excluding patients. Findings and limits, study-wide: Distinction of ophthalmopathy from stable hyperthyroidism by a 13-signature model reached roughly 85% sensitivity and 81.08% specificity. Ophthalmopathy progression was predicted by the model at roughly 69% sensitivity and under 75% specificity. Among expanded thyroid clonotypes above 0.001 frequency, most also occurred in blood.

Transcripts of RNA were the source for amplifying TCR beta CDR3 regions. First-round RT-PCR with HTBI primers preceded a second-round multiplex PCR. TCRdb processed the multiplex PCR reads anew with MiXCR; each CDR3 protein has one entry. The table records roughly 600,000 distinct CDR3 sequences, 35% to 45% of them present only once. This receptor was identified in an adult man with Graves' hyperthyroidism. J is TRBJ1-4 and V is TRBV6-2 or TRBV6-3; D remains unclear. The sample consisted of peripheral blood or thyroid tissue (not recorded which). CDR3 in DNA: TGTGCCAGCAGACCCTCTGGCGAGGATGAAAAACTGTTTTTT. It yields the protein CASRPSGEDEKLFF.